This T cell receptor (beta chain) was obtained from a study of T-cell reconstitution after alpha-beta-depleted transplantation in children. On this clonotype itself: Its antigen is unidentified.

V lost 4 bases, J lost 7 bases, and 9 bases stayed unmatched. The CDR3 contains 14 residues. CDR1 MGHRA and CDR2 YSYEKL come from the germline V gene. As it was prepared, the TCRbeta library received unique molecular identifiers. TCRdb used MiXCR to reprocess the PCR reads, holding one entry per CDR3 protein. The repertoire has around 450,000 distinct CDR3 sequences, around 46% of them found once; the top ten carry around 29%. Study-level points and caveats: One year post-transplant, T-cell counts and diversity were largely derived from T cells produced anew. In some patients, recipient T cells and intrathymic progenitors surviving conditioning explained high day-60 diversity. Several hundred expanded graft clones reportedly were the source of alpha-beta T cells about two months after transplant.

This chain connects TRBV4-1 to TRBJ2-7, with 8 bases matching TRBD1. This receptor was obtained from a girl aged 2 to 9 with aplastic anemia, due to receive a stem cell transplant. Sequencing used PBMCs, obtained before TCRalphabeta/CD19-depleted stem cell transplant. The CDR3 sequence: CASSRGQDYLEQYF. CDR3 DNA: TGCGCCAGCAGCCGGGGACAGGACTACCTGGAGCAGTACTTC.